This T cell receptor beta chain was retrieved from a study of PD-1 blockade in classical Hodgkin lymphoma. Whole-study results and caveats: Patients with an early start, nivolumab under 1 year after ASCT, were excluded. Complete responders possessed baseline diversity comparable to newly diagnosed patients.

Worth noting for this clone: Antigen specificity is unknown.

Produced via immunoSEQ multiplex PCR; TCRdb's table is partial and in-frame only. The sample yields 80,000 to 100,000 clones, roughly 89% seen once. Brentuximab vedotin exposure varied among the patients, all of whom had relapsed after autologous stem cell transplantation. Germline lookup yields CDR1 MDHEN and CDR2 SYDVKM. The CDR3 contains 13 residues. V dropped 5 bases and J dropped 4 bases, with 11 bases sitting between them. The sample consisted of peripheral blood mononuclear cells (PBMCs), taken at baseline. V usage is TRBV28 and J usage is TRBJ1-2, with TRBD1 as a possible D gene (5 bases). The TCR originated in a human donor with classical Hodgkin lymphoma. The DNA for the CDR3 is TGTGCCAGCAGTACGACAGAGCTCTATGGCTACACCTTC. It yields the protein CASSTTELYGYTF.